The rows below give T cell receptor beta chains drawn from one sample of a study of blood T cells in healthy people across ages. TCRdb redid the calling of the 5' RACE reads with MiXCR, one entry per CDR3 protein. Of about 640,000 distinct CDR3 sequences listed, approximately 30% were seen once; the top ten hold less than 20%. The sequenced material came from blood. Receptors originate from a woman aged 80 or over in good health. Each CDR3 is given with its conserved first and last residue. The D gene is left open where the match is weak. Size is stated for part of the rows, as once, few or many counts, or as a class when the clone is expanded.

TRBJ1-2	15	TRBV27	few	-	TGTGCCAGCAGTTTACGAGGACTCCCTCGGGACGGCTACACCTTC	CASSLRGLPRDGYTF
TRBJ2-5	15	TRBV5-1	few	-	TGCGCCAGCAGCTTGGGTAAGACGACACAAGAGACCCAGTACTTC	CASSLGKTTQETQYF
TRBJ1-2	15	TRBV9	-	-	TGTGCCAGCAGCGGAATCCGACAGACGAACTATGGCTACACCTTC	CASSGIRQTNYGYTF
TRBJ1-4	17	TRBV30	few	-	TGTGCCTGGAGTTCCCGCCGGGACCTATGGGGAGGCGAAAAACTGTTTTTT	CAWSSRRDLWGGEKLFF
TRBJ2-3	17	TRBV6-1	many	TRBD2	TGTGCCAGCAGTCGCCTTGGGAGCGGGAATCCTACTGCTACGCAGTATTTT	CASSRLGSGNPTATQYF
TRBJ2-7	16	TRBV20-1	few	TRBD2	TGCAGTGCTCAGGGGTCTAGCGGGGGGGCGTACAATGAGCAGTACTTC	CSAQGSSGGAYNEQYF
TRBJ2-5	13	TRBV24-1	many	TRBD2	TGTGCCCTGGAGGAGCGGGGGATGGAGACCCAGTACTTC	CALEERGMETQYF
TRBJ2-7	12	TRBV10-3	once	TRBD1	TGTGCCATCAGTTCACCAGGGGGCGAGCAGTACTTC	CAISSPGGEQYF
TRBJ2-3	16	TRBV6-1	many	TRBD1	TGTGCCAGCAGTGTTTTGACAGGGGCTGGCACAGATACGCAGTATTTT	CASSVLTGAGTDTQYF
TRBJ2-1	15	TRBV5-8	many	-	TGTGCCAGCAGCTCGCTGGACAGTTCCTACAATGAGCAGTTCTTC	CASSSLDSSYNEQFF
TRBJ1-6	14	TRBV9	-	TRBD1	TGTGCCAGCAGTAAGACAGGGGAGGATTCACCCCTCCACTTT	CASSKTGEDSPLHF
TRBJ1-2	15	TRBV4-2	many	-	TGTGCCAGCAGCCCAGTGGATACCTCGGGCTATGGCTACACCTTC	CASSPVDTSGYGYTF
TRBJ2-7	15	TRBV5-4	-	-	TGTGCCAGCAGCTTGGGAGGTAGGCGGCCCTACGAGCAGTACTTC	CASSLGGRRPYEQYF
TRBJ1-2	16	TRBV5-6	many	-	TGTGCCAGCAGCTTGGGATTATCAGAAAACTCCTATGGCTACACCTTC	CASSLGLSENSYGYTF
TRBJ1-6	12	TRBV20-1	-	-	TGCAGTGCTGCCCAGTTAAATTCACCCCTCCACTTT	CSAAQLNSPLHF
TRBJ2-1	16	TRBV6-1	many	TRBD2	TGTGCCAGCAGTGAGTCCCAGCGGGGGGGCCTAGGAGGGCAGTTCTTC	CASSESQRGGLGGQFF
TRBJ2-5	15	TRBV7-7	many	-	TGTGCTAGCAGCTTAGGGAGCGGGCACCAAGAGACCCAGTACTTC	CASSLGSGHQETQYF
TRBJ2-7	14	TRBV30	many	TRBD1	TGTGCCTGGAGTTCAGGGGGCTTGTCCTACGAGCAGTACTTC	CAWSSGGLSYEQYF
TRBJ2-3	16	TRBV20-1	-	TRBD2	TGCAGTGCTAAAAGACCACGAGCGGGGGGCGCAGATACGCAGTATTTT	CSAKRPRAGGADTQYF
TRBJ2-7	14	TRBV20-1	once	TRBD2	TGCAGTGCTTGCGGACTAGCGGATTTTAACGAGCAGTACTTC	CSACGLADFNEQYF